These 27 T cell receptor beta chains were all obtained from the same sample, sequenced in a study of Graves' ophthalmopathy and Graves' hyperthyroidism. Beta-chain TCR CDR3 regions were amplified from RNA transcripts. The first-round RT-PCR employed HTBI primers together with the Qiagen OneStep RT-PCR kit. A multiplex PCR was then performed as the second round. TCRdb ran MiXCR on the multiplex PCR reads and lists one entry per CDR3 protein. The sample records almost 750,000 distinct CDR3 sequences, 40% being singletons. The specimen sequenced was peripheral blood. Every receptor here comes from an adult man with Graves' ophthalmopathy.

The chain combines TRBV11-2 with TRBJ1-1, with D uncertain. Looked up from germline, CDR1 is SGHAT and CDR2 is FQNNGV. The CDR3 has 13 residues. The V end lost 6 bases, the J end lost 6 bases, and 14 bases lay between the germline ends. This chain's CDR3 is CASRSSMGAEAFF. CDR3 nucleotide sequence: TGTGCCAGCAGGTCCTCTATGGGCGCTGAAGCTTTCTTT.

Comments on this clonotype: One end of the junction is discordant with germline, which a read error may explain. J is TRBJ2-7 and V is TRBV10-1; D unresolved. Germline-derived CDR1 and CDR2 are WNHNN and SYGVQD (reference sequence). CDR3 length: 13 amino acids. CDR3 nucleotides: TGTGCCAGCTCCCCTCCCGCCTCCTACGAGCAGTACTTC. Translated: CASSPPASYEQYF.

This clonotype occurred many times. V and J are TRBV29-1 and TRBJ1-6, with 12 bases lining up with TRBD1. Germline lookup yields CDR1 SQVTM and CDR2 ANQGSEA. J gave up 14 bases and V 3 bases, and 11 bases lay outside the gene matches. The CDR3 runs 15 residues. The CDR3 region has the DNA TGCAGCGTTGATCTCGGGACAGGGGGCAGGGCGGCCCTCCACTTT. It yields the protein CSVDLGTGGRAALHF.

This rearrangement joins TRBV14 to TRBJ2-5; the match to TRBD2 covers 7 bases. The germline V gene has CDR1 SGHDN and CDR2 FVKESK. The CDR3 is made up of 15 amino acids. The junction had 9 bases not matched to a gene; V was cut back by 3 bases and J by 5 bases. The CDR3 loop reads CASSQRKRGPETQYF. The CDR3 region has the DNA TGTGCCAGCAGCCAGCGAAAGCGGGGACCGGAGACCCAGTACTTC.

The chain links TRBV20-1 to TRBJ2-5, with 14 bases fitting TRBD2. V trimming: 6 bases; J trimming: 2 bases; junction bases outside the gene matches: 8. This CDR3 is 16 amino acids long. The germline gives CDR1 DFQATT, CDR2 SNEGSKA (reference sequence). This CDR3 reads CSAFGTSGRSQETQYF. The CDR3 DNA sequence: TGCAGTGCCTTCGGGACTAGCGGGAGAAGTCAAGAGACCCAGTACTTC.

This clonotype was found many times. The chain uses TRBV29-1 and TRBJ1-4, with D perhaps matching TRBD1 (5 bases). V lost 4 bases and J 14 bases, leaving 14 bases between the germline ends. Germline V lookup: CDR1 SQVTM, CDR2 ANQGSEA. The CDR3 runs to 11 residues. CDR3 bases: TGCAGCGTTGGTGGACACCGAGGTCTGTTTTTT. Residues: CSVGGHRGLFF.

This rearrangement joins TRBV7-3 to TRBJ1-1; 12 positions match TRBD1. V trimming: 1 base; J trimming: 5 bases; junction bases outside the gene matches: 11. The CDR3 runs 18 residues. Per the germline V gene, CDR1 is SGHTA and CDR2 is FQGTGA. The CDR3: CASSLRAGTGGEYTEAFF. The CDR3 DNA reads TGTGCCAGCAGCTTAAGGGCCGGGACAGGGGGCGAGTATACTGAAGCTTTCTTT.

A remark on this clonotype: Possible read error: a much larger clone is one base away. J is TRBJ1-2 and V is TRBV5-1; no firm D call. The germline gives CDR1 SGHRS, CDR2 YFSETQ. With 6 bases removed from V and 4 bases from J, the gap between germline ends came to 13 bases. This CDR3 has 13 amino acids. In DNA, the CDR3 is TGCGCCAGCAACCCGACCTTGGGCTATGGCTACACCTTC. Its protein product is CASNPTLGYGYTF.

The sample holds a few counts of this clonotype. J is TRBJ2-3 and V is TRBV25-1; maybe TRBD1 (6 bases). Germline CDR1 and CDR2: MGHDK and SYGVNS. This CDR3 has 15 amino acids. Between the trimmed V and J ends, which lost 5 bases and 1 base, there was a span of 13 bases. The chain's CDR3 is CASSQQGEGTDTQYF. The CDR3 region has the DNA TGTGCCAGCAGTCAACAGGGAGAAGGCACAGATACGCAGTATTTT.

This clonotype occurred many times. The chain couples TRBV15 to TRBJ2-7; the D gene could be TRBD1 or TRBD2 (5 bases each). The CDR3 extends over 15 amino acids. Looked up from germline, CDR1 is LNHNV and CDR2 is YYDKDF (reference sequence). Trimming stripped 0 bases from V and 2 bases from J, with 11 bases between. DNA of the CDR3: TGTGCCACCAGCAGAGATCCGGGGCCGGCCTACGAGCAGTACTTC. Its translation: CATSRDPGPAYEQYF. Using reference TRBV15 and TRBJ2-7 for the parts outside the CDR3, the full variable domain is DAMVIQNPRYQVTQFGKPVTLSCSQTLNHNVMYWYQQKSSQAPKLLFHYYDKDFNNEADTPDNFQSRRPNTSFCFLDIRSPGLGDTAMYLCATSRDPGPAYEQYFGPGTRLTVT.

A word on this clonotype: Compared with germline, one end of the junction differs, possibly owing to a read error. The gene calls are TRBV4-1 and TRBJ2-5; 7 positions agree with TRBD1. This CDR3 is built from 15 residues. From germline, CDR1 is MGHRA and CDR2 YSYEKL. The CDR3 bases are TGTGCCAGCAGCCAGACCGACAGGGTAGAGGAGACCCAGTACTTC. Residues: CASSQTDRVEETQYF.

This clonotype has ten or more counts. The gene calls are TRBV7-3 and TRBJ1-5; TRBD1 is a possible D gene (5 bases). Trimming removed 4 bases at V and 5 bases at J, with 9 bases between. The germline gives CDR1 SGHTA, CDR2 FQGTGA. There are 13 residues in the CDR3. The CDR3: CASSSGRDQPQHF. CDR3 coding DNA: TGTGCCAGCAGCTCAGGGAGAGATCAGCCCCAGCATTTT.

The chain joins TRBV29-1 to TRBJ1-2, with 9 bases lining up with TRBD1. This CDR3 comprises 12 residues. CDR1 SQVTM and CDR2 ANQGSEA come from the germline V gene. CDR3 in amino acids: CRLGQGSYGYTF. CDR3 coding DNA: TGCAGGCTGGGACAGGGTAGCTATGGCTACACCTTC.

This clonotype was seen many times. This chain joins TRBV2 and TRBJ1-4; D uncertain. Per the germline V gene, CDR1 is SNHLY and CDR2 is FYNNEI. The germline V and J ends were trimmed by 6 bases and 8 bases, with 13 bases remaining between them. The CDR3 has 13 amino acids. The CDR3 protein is CASRRFGGEKLFF. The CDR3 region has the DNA TGTGCCAGCAGGAGGTTCGGTGGAGAAAAACTGTTTTTT.

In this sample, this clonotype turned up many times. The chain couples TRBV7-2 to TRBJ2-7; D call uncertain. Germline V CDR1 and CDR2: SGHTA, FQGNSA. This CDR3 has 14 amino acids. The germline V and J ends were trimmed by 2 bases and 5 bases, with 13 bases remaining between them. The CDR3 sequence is CASSLRNGLDEQYF. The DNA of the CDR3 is TGTGCCAGCAGCTTACGAAATGGGCTCGACGAGCAGTACTTC.

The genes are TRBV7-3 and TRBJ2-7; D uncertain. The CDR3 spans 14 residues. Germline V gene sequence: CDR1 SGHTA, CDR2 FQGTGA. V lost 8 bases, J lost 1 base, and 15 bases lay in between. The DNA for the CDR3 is TGTGCCAGCTCGCCCGGGTGGCAGTCCTACGAGCAGTACTTC. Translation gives CASSPGWQSYEQYF.

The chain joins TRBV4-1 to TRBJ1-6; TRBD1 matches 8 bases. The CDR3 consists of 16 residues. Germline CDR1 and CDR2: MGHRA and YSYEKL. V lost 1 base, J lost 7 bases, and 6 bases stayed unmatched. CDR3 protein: CASSQVWTGRNSPLHF. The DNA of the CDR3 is TGCGCCAGCAGCCAAGTCTGGACAGGGCGGAATTCACCCCTCCACTTT.

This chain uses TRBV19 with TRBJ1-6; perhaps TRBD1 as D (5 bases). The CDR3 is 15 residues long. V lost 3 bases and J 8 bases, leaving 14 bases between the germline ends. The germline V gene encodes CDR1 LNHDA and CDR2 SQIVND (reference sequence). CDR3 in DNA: TGTGCCAGTAGTATGAATGGGGGAAGGTATTCACCCCTCCACTTT. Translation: CASSMNGGRYSPLHF.

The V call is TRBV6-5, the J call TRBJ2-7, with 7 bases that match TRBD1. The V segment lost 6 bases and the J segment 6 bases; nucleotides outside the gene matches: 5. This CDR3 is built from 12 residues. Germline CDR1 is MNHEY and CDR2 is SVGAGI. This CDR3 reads CASSRDRSEQYF. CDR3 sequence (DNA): TGTGCCAGCAGCCGGGACAGAAGCGAGCAGTACTTC.

CDR3 sequence reads: CASSLVNRGVTEAFF. Here the CDR3 DNA reads TGTGCCAGCAGCTTAGTAAACAGGGGGGTGACTGAAGCTTTCTTT. The rearrangement joins TRBV7-2 to TRBJ1-1, with TRBD1 matching over 8 bases. Looked up from germline, CDR1 is SGHTA and CDR2 is FQGNSA. V dropped 1 base and J dropped 5; count of bases not matched to a gene: 6. This CDR3 comprises 15 residues.

As DNA, the CDR3 is TGCAGTGCGCCAGGGGAATTTGGCTACGAGCAGTACTTC. It translates to CSAPGEFGYEQYF. The chain links TRBV20-1 to TRBJ2-7; maybe TRBD1 (6 bases). Trimming shortened V by 6 bases and J by 3 bases, and 15 bases separated the two germline ends. Germline loops: CDR1 DFQATT, CDR2 SNEGSKA (reference sequence). This CDR3 region has 13 residues.

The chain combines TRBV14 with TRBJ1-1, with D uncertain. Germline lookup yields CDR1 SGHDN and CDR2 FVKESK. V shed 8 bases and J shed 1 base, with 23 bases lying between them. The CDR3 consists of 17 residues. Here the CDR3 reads CASGRSRGQMGNTEAFF. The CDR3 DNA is TGTGCCAGCGGCCGATCTCGCGGGCAAATGGGGAACACTGAAGCTTTCTTT.

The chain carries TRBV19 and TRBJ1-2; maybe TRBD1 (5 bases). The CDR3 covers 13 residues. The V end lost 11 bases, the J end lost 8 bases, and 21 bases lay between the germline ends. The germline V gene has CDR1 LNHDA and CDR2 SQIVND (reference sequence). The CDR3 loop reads CAWSVPGFGGYTF. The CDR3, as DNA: TGTGCCTGGAGTGTACCAGGGTTCGGGGGCTACACCTTC.

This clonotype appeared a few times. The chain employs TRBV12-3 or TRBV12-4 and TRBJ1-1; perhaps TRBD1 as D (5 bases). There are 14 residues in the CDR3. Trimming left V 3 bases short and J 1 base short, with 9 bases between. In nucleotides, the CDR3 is TGTGCCAGCAGTTTTTTTGGGGGGAACACTGAAGCTTTCTTT. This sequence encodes CASSFFGGNTEAFF.

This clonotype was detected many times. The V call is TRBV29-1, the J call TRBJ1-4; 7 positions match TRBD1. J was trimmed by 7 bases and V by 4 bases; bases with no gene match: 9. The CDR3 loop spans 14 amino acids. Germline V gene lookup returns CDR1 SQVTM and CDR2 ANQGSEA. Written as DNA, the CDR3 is TGCAGCGTTGCGAACAGGGGACTTAGTGAAAAACTGTTTTTT. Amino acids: CSVANRGLSEKLFF.

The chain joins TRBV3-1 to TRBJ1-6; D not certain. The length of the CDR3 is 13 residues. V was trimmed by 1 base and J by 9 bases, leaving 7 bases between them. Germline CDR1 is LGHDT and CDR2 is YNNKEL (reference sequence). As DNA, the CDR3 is TGTGCCAGCAGCCAAGTTGACCGTTCACCCCTCCACTTT. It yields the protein CASSQVDRSPLHF.

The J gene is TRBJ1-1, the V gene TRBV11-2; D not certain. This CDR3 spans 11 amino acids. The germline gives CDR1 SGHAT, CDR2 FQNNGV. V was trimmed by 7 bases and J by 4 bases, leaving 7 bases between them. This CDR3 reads CASTLCTEAFF. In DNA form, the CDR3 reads TGTGCCAGCACCCTATGCACTGAAGCTTTCTTT.